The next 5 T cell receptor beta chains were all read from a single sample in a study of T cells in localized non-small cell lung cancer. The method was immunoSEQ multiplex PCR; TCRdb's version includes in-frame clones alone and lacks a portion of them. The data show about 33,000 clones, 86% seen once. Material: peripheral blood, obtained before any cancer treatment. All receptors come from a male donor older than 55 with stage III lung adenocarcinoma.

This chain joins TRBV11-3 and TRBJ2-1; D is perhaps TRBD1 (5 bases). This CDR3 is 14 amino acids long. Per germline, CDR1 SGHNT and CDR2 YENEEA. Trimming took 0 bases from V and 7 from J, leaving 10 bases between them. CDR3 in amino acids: CASSLDGAANEQFF. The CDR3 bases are TGTGCCAGCAGCTTAGATGGGGCAGCGAATGAGCAGTTCTTC.

CDR3 in DNA: TGTGCCAGCAGCTTAGGCGGGGACACCATATATTTT. It specifies CASSLGGDTIYF. The V call is TRBV5-8, the J call TRBJ1-3; D gene uncertain. CDR3 size: 12 residues. The germline V gene encodes CDR1 SGHTS and CDR2 YDEGEE. V lost 2 bases to trimming and J lost 8 bases, with 8 bases between them.

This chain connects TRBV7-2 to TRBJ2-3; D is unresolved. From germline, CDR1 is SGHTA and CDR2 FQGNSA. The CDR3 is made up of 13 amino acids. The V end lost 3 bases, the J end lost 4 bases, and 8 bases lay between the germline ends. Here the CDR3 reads CASSFIGSDTQYF. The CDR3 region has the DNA TGTGCCAGCAGCTTCATTGGGTCAGATACGCAGTATTTT.

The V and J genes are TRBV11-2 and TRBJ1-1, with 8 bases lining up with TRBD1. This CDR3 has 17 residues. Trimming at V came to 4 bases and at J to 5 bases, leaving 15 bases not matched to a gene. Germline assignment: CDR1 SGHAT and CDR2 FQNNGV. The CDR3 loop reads CASSSAGGAGLRTEAFF. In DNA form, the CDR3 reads TGTGCCAGCAGCTCCGCAGGGGGCGCAGGGTTAAGGACTGAAGCTTTCTTT.

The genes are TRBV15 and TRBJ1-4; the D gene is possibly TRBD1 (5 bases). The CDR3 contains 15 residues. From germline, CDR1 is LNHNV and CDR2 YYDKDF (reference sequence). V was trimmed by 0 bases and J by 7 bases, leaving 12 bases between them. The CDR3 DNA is TGTGCCACCAGCAGAGACAGCCGGGGGAGTGAAAAACTGTTTTTT. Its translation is CATSRDSRGSEKLFF. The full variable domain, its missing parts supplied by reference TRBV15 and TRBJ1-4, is DAMVIQNPRYQVTQFGKPVTLSCSQTLNHNVMYWYQQKSSQAPKLLFHYYDKDFNNEADTPDNFQSRRPNTSFCFLDIRSPGLGDTAMYLCATSRDSRGSEKLFFGSGTQLSVL.